The count of the clone carrying this T cell receptor (beta chain) is one. The record originates from a study of OX40 agonist ivuxolimab in advanced cancers. The germline V gene has CDR1 SGHTA and CDR2 FQGTGA. The CDR3 spans 15 residues. V lost 3 bases, J lost 5 bases, and 7 bases stayed unmatched. Some clones are missing from TCRdb's copy, which holds only in-frame ones; the method was immunoSEQ multiplex PCR. The sample consists of approximately 84,000 clones, approximately 86% of them appearing once. Sequencing used CD4+ or CD8+ T cells sorted from blood, obtained in a trial of the OX40 agonist ivuxolimab. This chain connects TRBV7-3 to TRBJ2-3; 8 bases fit TRBD2. The sequence derives from an adult with an advanced solid tumor such as melanoma, head and neck, liver or kidney cancer. CDR3 DNA: TGTGCCAGCAGCTTTATTAGCGGGGCGGGAGATACGCAGTATTTT. Amino acid sequence: CASSFISGAGDTQYF. The full variable domain, with the rest looked up from reference TRBV7-3 and TRBJ2-3, is GAGVSQTPSNKVTEKGKYVELRCDPISGHTALYWYRQSLGQGPEFLIYFQGTGAADDSGLPNDRFFAVRPEGSVSTLKIQRTERGDSAVYLCASSFISGAGDTQYFGPGTRLTVL.